These T cell receptor beta chains were read from a single sample in a study of T cells in tumors after PD-1 blockade. Data came from immunoSEQ multiplex PCR; TCRdb stores just in-frame clones and leaves some out. The data contain more than 45,000 clones, approximately 79% of them seen just once; the ten biggest clones take up approximately 7.9%. Here the sequenced sample was PBMCs, taken before anti-PD-1 therapy. The receptors stem from a human donor with advanced basal cell or squamous cell carcinoma (not recorded which). CDR3s include the opening cysteine and the closing phenylalanine or tryptophan. A D gene is named only where the DNA matches it firmly. The listing skips clone size in some rows; elsewhere it reads once, few, many or a size class.

TRBV27	TRBJ1-4	TRBD1	few	14	TGTGCCAGCAGCTTCAGGGGGCCTTTTGAAAAACTGTTTTTT	CASSFRGPFEKLFF
TRBV2	TRBJ1-1	.	.	12	TGTGCCAGCAGTGTGGCTGAACACTCAGCTTTCTTT	CASSVAEHSAFF
TRBV15	TRBJ2-5	.	once	15	TGTGCCACCAGCAGAGAACGGAACCTGGGAGAGACCCAGTACTTC	CATSRERNLGETQYF
TRBV5-1	TRBJ1-1	.	few	12	TGCGCCAGCAGCTTTCAGGGAGCTGAAGCTTTCTTT	CASSFQGAEAFF
TRBV7-9	TRBJ1-5	.	.	14	TGTGCCAGCAGCTTAGGCAGGGACGGTCAGCCCCAGCATTTT	CASSLGRDGQPQHF
TRBV13	TRBJ2-7	.	few	14	TGTGCCAGCAGCTTAGGGTTAGACTCCTACGAGCAGTACTTC	CASSLGLDSYEQYF
TRBV19	TRBJ1-2	.	.	14	TGTGCCAGTAGTATTTTGGGAGTTAACTATGGCTACACCTTC	CASSILGVNYGYTF
TRBV29-1	TRBJ1-2	.	few	11	TGCAGCGTAGGGGGTAATGATGGCTACACCTTC	CSVGGNDGYTF
TRBV6-6	TRBJ1-2	TRBD1	once	14	TGTGCCAGCAGCAGAGGGGGCGAAGACTATGGCTACACCTTC	CASSRGGEDYGYTF
TRBV27	TRBJ2-7	.	.	14	TGTGCCAGCAAACCCCTCGGGTCCTCCTACGAGCAGTACTTC	CASKPLGSSYEQYF
TRBV4-1	TRBJ2-7	.	.	14	TGCGCCAGCAGCCAAGGTCAGTGGTCCCACGAGCAGTACTTC	CASSQGQWSHEQYF
TRBV7-2	TRBJ2-1	TRBD2	.	15	TGTGCCAGCGGGCTAGCGGGGGGGCCTTACAATGAGCAGTTCTTC	CASGLAGGPYNEQFF
TRBV19	TRBJ1-3	TRBD1	few	14	TGTGCCAGTAGTGACAGGGGGTTCGGAAACACCATATATTTT	CASSDRGFGNTIYF
TRBV28	TRBJ1-1	.	.	16	TGTGCCAGCAGTTCCCTACAGGGATTTGTGGACACTGAAGCTTTCTTT	CASSSLQGFVDTEAFF
TRBV9	TRBJ1-1	TRBD1	.	15	TGTGCCAGCAGCGGGAACAGGGGGCATGGTGCTGAAGCTTTCTTT	CASSGNRGHGAEAFF
TRBV5-6	TRBJ2-7	TRBD1	.	17	TGTGCCAGCAGCACATCACCAGGCGGGACAGGGGCCTACGAGCAGTACTTC	CASSTSPGGTGAYEQYF
TRBV21-1	TRBJ1-2	.	.	15	TGTGCCAGCAGCAGACCCGAAAGGGGTCCGGGCGGCTACACCTTC	CASSRPERGPGGYTF
TRBV20-1	TRBJ2-5	.	few	11	TGCAGTGCTAGCTTAAGAGAGACCCAGTACTTC	CSASLRETQYF
TRBV5-4	TRBJ2-1	TRBD2	.	18	TGTGCCAGCACCGGGGGGTGGTACTCTGGTGGCTCCTACAATGAGCAGTTCTTC	CASTGGWYSGGSYNEQFF
TRBV5-1	TRBJ2-5	TRBD2	.	14	TGCGCCAGCAGCACTAGCGGGGGTCGAGAGACCCAGTACTTC	CASSTSGGRETQYF
TRBV3-1/TRBV3-2	TRBJ1-2	.	.	13	TGTGCCAGCAGCCCGGGGCGTTCCTATGGCTACACCTTC	CASSPGRSYGYTF
TRBV2	TRBJ2-7	.	.	15	TGTGCCAGCAGTATTTGGGCACAGCAAACCTACGAGCAGTACTTC	CASSIWAQQTYEQYF
TRBV18	TRBJ1-2	.	.	15	TGTGCCAGCTCCCCCGTGTTGGGGGGTGACTATGGCTACACCTTC	CASSPVLGGDYGYTF
TRBV18	TRBJ2-5	.	.	15	TGTGCCAGCTCACCACCGTCGGCAGGGATGGAGACCCAGTACTTC	CASSPPSAGMETQYF